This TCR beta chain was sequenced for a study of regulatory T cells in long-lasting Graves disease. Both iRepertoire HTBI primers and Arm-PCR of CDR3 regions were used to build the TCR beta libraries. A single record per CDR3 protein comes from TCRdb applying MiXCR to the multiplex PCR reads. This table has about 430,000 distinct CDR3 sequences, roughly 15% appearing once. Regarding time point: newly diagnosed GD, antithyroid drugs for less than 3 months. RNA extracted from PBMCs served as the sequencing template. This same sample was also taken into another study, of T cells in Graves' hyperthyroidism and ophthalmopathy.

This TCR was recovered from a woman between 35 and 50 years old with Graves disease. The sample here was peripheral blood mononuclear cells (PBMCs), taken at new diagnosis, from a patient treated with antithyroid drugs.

CDR3 protein: CATSDLGQDTNEQFF. Written as DNA, the CDR3 is TGTGCCACCAGTGATCTGGGACAGGACACCAATGAGCAGTTCTTC. The J gene is TRBJ2-1, the V gene TRBV24-1; TRBD1 aligns across 8 bases. The CDR3 sequence is 15 residues long. Germline V CDR1 and CDR2: KGHDR, SFDVKD. V was pared by 3 bases and J by 6 bases, with 6 bases of the junction left unmatched.